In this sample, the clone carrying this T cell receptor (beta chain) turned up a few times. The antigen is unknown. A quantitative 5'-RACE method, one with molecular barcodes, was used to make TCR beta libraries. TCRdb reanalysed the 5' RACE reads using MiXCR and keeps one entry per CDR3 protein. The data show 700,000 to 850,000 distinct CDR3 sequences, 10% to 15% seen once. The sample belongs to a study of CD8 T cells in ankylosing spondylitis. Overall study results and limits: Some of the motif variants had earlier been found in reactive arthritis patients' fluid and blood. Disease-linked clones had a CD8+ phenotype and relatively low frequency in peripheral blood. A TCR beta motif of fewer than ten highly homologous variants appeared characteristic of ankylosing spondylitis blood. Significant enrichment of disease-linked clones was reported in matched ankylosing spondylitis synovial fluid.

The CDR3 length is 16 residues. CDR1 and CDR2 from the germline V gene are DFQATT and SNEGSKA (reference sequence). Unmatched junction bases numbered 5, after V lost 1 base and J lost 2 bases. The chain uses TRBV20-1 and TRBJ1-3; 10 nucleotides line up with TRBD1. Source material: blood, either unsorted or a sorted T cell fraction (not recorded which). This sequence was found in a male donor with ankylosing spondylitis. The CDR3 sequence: CSARGQGASTGNTIYF. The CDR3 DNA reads TGCAGTGCTAGAGGACAGGGGGCGAGCACTGGAAACACCATATATTTT.